The clone carrying this T cell receptor (beta chain) showed up many times. Its specificity is unknown. The data stem from a study of T cell repertoires in cytomegalovirus infection. Study background: Public TCR beta signatures provided an indication of both CMV infection and a matching HLA type.

General study points: There were HLA-C-restricted CMV-specific TCR beta clonotypes dominating the ex vivo response.

Trimming left V 0 bases short and J 9 bases short, with 6 bases between. Germline V CDR1 and CDR2: GTSNPN, SVGIG (reference sequence). CDR3 length: 12 amino acids. In TCRdb, the reads were re-called with MiXCR into one record per CDR3 protein. Of about 310,000 distinct CDR3 sequences in the sample, 25% were seen once. The V gene is TRBV30, the J gene TRBJ1-6, with unresolved D. The specimen comprised cultured PBMCs, sampled from culture after CMV antigen stimulation. The clonotype was recovered from a human donor in good health (CMV status not recorded). Some clones in this sample may be carry-over from other donors' samples. The CDR3 spells CAWSVRSSPLHF. DNA of the CDR3: TGTGCCTGGAGTGTACGTTCTTCACCCCTCCACTTT.